This T cell receptor beta chain was obtained from a study of T-cell reconstitution after alpha-beta-depleted transplantation in children. Regarding the study as a whole: Recipient T cells and thymic progenitors that survived gave rise to the high TCRbeta diversity observed at day 60 in some patients. T-cell numbers and diversity one year post-transplant derived largely from freshly generated T cells. Reportedly, roughly two months post-transplant, alpha-beta T cells arose from several hundred expanded graft clones.

This clonotype was seen many times. Its target is unknown. The CDR3 consists of 15 residues. CDR1 is SGDLS and CDR2 is YYNGEE in the germline V gene. V was pared by 0 bases and J by 2 bases, with 12 bases between. Library preparation (for TCRbeta) was performed with unique molecular identifiers. TCRdb independently ran MiXCR on the PCR reads; one entry per CDR3 protein. This sample yields about 290,000 distinct CDR3 sequences, of which around 7.1% are seen a single time; approximately 8.2% belongs to the top ten. The chain joins TRBV9 to TRBJ2-7; D is perhaps TRBD1 (6 bases). The sample here was peripheral blood, taken 360 days after TCRalphabeta/CD19-depleted stem cell transplant. The sequence was collected from a female patient between 2 and 10 years old who had a stem cell transplant for Fanconi anemia, so the T cells may come from the graft donor. This CDR3 reads CASSVEGGPPYEQYF. CDR3 coding DNA: TGTGCCAGCAGCGTAGAAGGGGGACCCCCCTACGAGCAGTACTTC.